These T cell receptor beta chains were read from a single sample in a study of blood T cells in healthy people across ages. MiXCR, applied by TCRdb to the 5' RACE reads, yields one record per CDR3 protein. The table shows hundreds of thousands of distinct CDR3 sequences, with 20% to 25% occurring only once. These same records also appear under a second study, on T cells of mothers and their children.

What was sequenced was blood. These receptors all stem from a boy aged 5-17 years in good health. Both conserved end residues are trimmed from each CDR3. The order of the fields is V gene, J gene, CDR3 protein.

>TRBV9|TRBJ2-7
ASSPLPGSQVGEQY
>TRBV29-1|TRBJ1-1
SVVGLEAF
>TRBV12-3/TRBV12-4|TRBJ1-5
ASRLKGVGGNQPQH
>TRBV29-1|TRBJ2-3
SVSGLADSTDTQY
>TRBV29-1|TRBJ2-5
SVGQETQY
>TRBV4-1|TRBJ2-3
ASSQEFGTSGRTHPTDTQY
>TRBV13|TRBJ2-4
ASSLGFGELAKNIQY
>TRBV5-1|TRBJ1-6
ASSLERIRNSPLH
>TRBV20-1|TRBJ2-6
SARLPGANVLT
>TRBV20-1|TRBJ1-4
SARFGAGDEKLF
>TRBV3-1|.
ASSQDQLAAYNEQF
>TRBV12-3/TRBV12-4|TRBJ1-1
ATVDRATEAF
>TRBV12-3/TRBV12-4|TRBJ1-1
ASSLGGREAF
>TRBV29-1|TRBJ1-3
SVDPARSGNTIY
>TRBV12-3/TRBV12-4|TRBJ2-7
ASTWGTGGYEQY
>TRBV13|TRBJ2-5
ASSAGGVNRETQY
>TRBV18|TRBJ1-1
ASSPGGSGNTEAF
>TRBV9|TRBJ2-7
ASSVGSGRAWDEQY
>TRBV29-1|TRBJ2-4
SVRGTGTFIQY
>TRBV2|TRBJ1-1
ASSGADRGAF
>TRBV6-6|TRBJ2-7
ASSYERGYEQY
>TRBV28|TRBJ2-4
ASSLRKNIQY
>TRBV7-2|TRBJ2-1
ASSLRRPGLAVSYNEQF
>TRBV10-2|TRBJ1-1
ASNPEGGADTEAF
>TRBV12-3/TRBV12-4|TRBJ1-4
ASSPSLSGEKLF
>TRBV7-2|TRBJ2-1
ASSALLEPSYNEQF
>TRBV7-9|TRBJ2-6
ASSLRTGSGANVLT
>TRBV11-3|TRBJ1-6
ASSDSSSSYNSPLH
>TRBV7-6|.
ASSLGRAGGPYEQY
>TRBV6-2/TRBV6-3|TRBJ2-6
ASRGFTGGAGPNVLT
>TRBV19|TRBJ1-1
ASSILGANTEAF
>TRBV7-2|.
ASSRSQGFSYEQY
>TRBV5-1|TRBJ2-1
ASSLLAGVTNEQF
>TRBV11-2|.
ASSSQAARSYEQY
>TRBV27|TRBJ2-7
ASSPQGLVYEQY
>TRBV5-1|TRBJ1-2
ASSLGQGDSYT
>TRBV5-5|TRBJ2-7
ASSFGGGAYEQY
>TRBV4-1|TRBJ2-7
ASSQVGTGVYEQY
>TRBV4-1|TRBJ2-4
ASSPLVETSGRAGNIQY
>TRBV7-8|TRBJ2-7
ASSSLDRGWEQY